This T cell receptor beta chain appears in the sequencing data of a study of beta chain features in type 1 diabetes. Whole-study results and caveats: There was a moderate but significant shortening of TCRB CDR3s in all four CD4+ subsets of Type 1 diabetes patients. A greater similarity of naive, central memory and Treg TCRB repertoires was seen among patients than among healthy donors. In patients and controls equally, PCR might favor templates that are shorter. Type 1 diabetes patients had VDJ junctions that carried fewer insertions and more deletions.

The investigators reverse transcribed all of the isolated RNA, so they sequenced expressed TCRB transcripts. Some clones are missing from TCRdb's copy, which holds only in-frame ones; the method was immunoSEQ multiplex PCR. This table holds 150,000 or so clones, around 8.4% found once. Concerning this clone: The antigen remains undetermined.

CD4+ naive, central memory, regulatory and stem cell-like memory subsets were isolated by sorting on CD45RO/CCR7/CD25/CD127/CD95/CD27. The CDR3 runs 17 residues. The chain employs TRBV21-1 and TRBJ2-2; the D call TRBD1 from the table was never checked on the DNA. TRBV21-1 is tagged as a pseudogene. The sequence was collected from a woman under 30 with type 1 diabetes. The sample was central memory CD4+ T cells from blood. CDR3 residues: CASTRRTGTLNTGELFF. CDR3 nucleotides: TGTGCCAGCACGAGACGGACAGGGACATTGAACACCGGGGAGCTGTTTTTT.